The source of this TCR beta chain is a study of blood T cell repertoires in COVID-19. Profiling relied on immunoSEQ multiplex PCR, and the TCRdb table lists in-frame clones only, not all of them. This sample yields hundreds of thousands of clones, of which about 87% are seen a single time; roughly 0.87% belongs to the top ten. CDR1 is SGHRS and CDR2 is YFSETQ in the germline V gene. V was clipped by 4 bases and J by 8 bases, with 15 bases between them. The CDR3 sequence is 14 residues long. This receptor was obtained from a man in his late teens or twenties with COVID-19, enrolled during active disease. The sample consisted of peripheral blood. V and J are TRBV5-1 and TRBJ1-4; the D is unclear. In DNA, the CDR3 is TGCGCCAGCAGCCTCGAGACACGAAGCGAAAAACTGTTTTTT. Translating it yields CASSLETRSEKLFF.